The source of this TCR beta chain is a study of low-dose radiotherapy and immunotherapy resistance in tumors. Alpha and beta chains were covered, as first-strand cDNA relied on TRAV- and TRBV-specific primers. It was with a constant-region primer and a V-primer adapter that TCRs were amplified over about 19 PCR cycles. MiXCR, run by TCRdb on the reads, gives a single entry per CDR3 protein. The table lists about 30,000 distinct CDR3 sequences, roughly 49% of them singletons, with roughly 5.7% in the top ten. Regarding time point: after trial treatment. The sample's treatment: LDRT plus nivolumab, ipilimumab, low-dose cyclophosphamide and aspirin (RACIN trial). Sequencing was performed on PBMCs, taken after low-dose radiotherapy plus immunotherapy. This receptor was taken from a male donor with gallbladder cancer.

The CDR3 reads CASRPTGEGGYTF. DNA for the CDR3: TGTGCCAGCAGACCCACAGGGGAAGGTGGCTACACCTTC. V is TRBV7-9 and J is TRBJ1-2; 7 bases fit TRBD1. Unmatched junction bases numbered 8, after V lost 6 bases and J lost 7 bases. The CDR3 has 13 amino acids. In germline, CDR1 is SEHNR, CDR2 FQNEAQ (reference sequence).